What follows are 27 T cell receptor beta chains derived from one specimen sequenced in a study of beta chain features in type 1 diabetes (dated by TCRdb to the late 2010s). Antigen specificity for these receptors is unknown. The investigation overall reported the following: A moderate but significant shortening of TCRB CDR3 length was observed in type 1 diabetes patients in all four CD4+ subsets.

Preparation of the library involved the immunoSEQ multiplex PCR assay. The entire isolated RNA was reverse transcribed using the High Capacity cDNA Reverse Transcription Kit, and thus expressed TCRB transcripts were sequenced. Imported from immuneACCESS, the table was reduced by TCRdb to in-frame sequences with V and J called. These copies leave out some clones; in studies compared against another copy, an unresolved V gene accounts for under half, and the cause of the remainder is not known. The sample table holds 600,000 to 700,000 clones, of which around 11% were seen once. Clones ranked in the top ten supply 0.095% to 0.15% of the sample. The specimen was naive CD4+ T cells from blood. The sample's cell subset or site label, in plain terms: true naive CD4+ T cells. The receptors were sampled from a man aged 25 to 45 with type 1 diabetes.

The sample holds a few counts of this clone. The gene calls are TRBV7-2 and TRBJ2-1; D not certain. Germline V gives CDR1 SGHTA, CDR2 FQGNSA. V was cut by 7 bases and J by 4 bases, with 5 bases left in between. The CDR3 spans 11 residues. CDR3 loop: CASNFYNEQFF. The CDR3 DNA follows: TGTGCCAGCAATTTTTACAATGAGCAGTTCTTC.

This clone came up a few times. This chain uses TRBV5-6 with TRBJ2-7; perhaps TRBD1 as D (6 bases). This CDR3 contains 12 residues. V dropped 7 bases and J dropped 6 bases, with 14 bases sitting between them. CDR1 and CDR2 from the germline V gene are SGHDT and YYEEEE. The CDR3 here is CASWSGAGEQYF. The CDR3 DNA is TGTGCCAGCTGGTCAGGGGCGGGCGAGCAGTACTTC.

The CDR3 region is CAWSADRYEQYF. The CDR3 DNA reads TGTGCCTGGAGTGCCGACAGATACGAGCAGTACTTC. The chain joins TRBV30 to TRBJ2-7, with D perhaps matching TRBD1 (5 bases). Germline V gene data show CDR1 as GTSNPN and CDR2 as SVGIG (reference sequence). With 1 base removed from V and 4 bases from J, the gap between germline ends came to 8 bases. This CDR3 is 12 amino acids long.

This clone was recorded once. The same CDR3 also results from other DNA sequences found in this sample. V and J are TRBV7-9 and TRBJ2-5; no firm D call. V was cut by 1 base and J by 2 bases, with 8 bases left in between. The CDR3 totals 14 residues. Germline V lookup: CDR1 SEHNR, CDR2 FQNEAQ (reference sequence). Here the CDR3 reads CASSLGAGQETQYF. The DNA of the CDR3 is TGTGCCAGCAGCTTAGGGGCAGGTCAAGAGACCCAGTACTTC.

This clone was picked up a small number of times. The chain joins TRBV4-3 to TRBJ2-5, with 8 bases fitting TRBD1. Trimming took 4 bases from V and 2 from J; bases not matched to a gene: 6. The CDR3 covers 15 residues. Per germline, CDR1 LGHNA and CDR2 YSLEER. The CDR3 spells CASSLRGQGQETQYF. In DNA, the CDR3 is TGCGCCAGCAGCCTTCGAGGACAGGGACAAGAGACCCAGTACTTC.

This clone was observed a handful of times. The V and J genes are TRBV9 and TRBJ2-3; 7 bases are shared with TRBD2. CDR1 SGDLS and CDR2 YYNGEE come from the germline V gene. The trim removed 7 bases at V and 0 bases at J, leaving 8 bases unmatched. The CDR3 length is 15 residues. The CDR3 loop is CASRPPGGSTDTQYF. CDR3 bases: TGTGCCAGCCGTCCCCCCGGGGGGAGCACAGATACGCAGTATTTT.

The V and J genes are TRBV6-5 and TRBJ1-2; D call uncertain. The CDR3 spans 14 residues. Trimming took 5 bases from V and 2 from J, leaving 12 bases between them. Germline V gene data show CDR1 as MNHEY and CDR2 as SVGAGI. CDR3 bases: TGTGCCAGCAGTAGGACGGTAGTCAACTATGGCTACACCTTC. This encodes CASSRTVVNYGYTF.

This clone came up a few times. The V gene is TRBV19, the J gene TRBJ2-3, with a weak D call TRBD1 (5 bases). The CDR3 is made up of 16 amino acids. The V gene's germline CDR1 is LNHDA and CDR2 SQIVND (reference sequence). V was trimmed by 7 bases and J by 2 bases, leaving 19 bases between them. CDR3 residues: CASKGVNLGFTDTQYF. The CDR3 DNA follows: TGTGCCAGTAAAGGGGTGAATCTAGGGTTCACAGATACGCAGTATTTT.

The genes are TRBV29-1 and TRBJ2-1; TRBD1 agrees at 8 bases. The trim removed 4 bases at V and 5 bases at J, leaving 4 bases unmatched. This CDR3 is 13 amino acids long. Germline values: CDR1 SQVTM, CDR2 ANQGSEA. CDR3 sequence (DNA): TGCAGCGTTGGGACAGGGATAGACAATGAGCAGTTCTTC. Residues: CSVGTGIDNEQFF.

As regards this clone: The same CDR3 can be traced to other DNA sequences in this sample. The rearrangement links TRBV5-4 to TRBJ2-3; the D is unclear. There are 13 residues in the CDR3. Trimming removed 1 base from V and 5 bases from J, with 8 bases in between. Germline V gene lookup returns CDR1 SGHNT and CDR2 YYREEE (reference sequence). As DNA, the CDR3 is TGTGCCAGCAGCTTGCGAGGCGGAGATACGCAGTATTTT. Residues: CASSLRGGDTQYF.

This clone turned up a few times. J is TRBJ2-3 and V is TRBV9, with 11 bases that match TRBD2. Unmatched junction bases numbered 3, after V lost 3 bases and J lost 6 bases. In germline, CDR1 is SGDLS, CDR2 YYNGEE. The CDR3 has 14 amino acids. The CDR3 nucleotides are TGTGCCAGCAGCGATCCTAGCGGGGGGGATACGCAGTATTTT. Its protein is CASSDPSGGDTQYF.

The rearrangement links TRBV28 to TRBJ1-2, with D unclear. Trimming cost V 3 bases and J 7 bases, with 6 bases left between them. Germline-derived CDR1 and CDR2 are MDHEN and SYDVKM. The CDR3 is 11 amino acids. CDR3 loop: CASSFIAGYTF. The DNA for the CDR3 is TGTGCCAGCAGTTTTATCGCTGGCTACACCTTC.

This rearrangement joins TRBV19 to TRBJ2-5, with 9 bases aligning to TRBD2. CDR1 and CDR2 from the germline V gene are LNHDA and SQIVND (reference sequence). This CDR3 has 15 residues. With 8 bases clipped from V and 1 base from J, the junction kept 8 bases outside the gene matches. The CDR3 DNA reads TGTGCCAGTTCCCCGGTAGCGGGAGCCCAAGAGACCCAGTACTTC. Protein: CASSPVAGAQETQYF.

Only a few counts were recorded for this clone. J is TRBJ1-2 and V is TRBV19; 10 bases map to TRBD1. This CDR3 has 14 residues. Unmatched junction bases numbered 6, after V lost 6 bases and J lost 5 bases. CDR1 is LNHDA, CDR2 SQIVND, per germline (reference sequence). The CDR3 DNA is TGTGCCAGTAGCCGGGACAGGGGTTTGTATGGCTACACCTTC. This sequence encodes CASSRDRGLYGYTF.

This clone has a handful of counts. The gene calls are TRBV19 and TRBJ2-4; no definite D call. Looked up from germline, CDR1 is LNHDA and CDR2 is SQIVND (reference sequence). This CDR3 has 15 residues. Trimming cost V 3 bases and J 0 bases, with 9 bases left between them. This CDR3 reads CASSMGKLAKNIQYF. For the CDR3, the DNA is TGTGCCAGTAGTATGGGCAAATTAGCCAAAAACATTCAGTACTTC.

V usage is TRBV18 and J usage is TRBJ2-7, with no clear D. The length of the CDR3 is 14 residues. Germline CDR1 is KGHSH and CDR2 is LQKENI. Between the trimmed V and J ends, which lost 0 bases and 4 bases, there was a span of 10 bases. In nucleotides, the CDR3 is TGTGCCAGCTCACCACCAGGGAACCCTTACGAGCAGTACTTC. Amino acid sequence: CASSPPGNPYEQYF.

The genes are TRBV7-9 and TRBJ2-1; the match to TRBD1 covers 12 bases. Unmatched junction bases numbered 5, after V lost 1 base and J lost 7 bases. The CDR3 runs 16 residues. CDR1 is SEHNR and CDR2 is FQNEAQ in the germline V gene (reference sequence). The CDR3 DNA reads TGTGCCAGCAGCTTAGTGGGACAGGGGGCGGGTAATGAGCAGTTCTTC. This gives the protein CASSLVGQGAGNEQFF.

For this clone: Other nucleotide sequences in the sample specify the same CDR3. This chain connects TRBV30 to TRBJ1-5, with D uncertain. Trimming pared 0 bases from V and 7 bases from J, leaving 10 bases between. The CDR3 consists of 13 residues. In germline, CDR1 is GTSNPN, CDR2 SVGIG (reference sequence). The CDR3 region is CAWSVRGYQPQHF. The DNA of the CDR3 is TGTGCCTGGAGTGTACGAGGGTACCAGCCCCAGCATTTT. Based on the CDR3 plus reference TRBV30 and TRBJ1-5, the full variable domain is SQTIHQWPATLVQPVGSPLSLECTVEGTSNPNLYWYRQAAGRGLQLLFYSVGIGQISSEVPQNLSASRPQDRQFILSSKKLLLSDSGFYLCAWSVRGYQPQHFGDGTRLSIL.

This clone was observed a few times. This rearrangement joins TRBV30 to TRBJ2-3; D gene unclear. Germline V gene data show CDR1 as GTSNPN and CDR2 as SVGIG (reference sequence). The CDR3 loop spans 13 amino acids. V lost 2 bases and J 8 bases, leaving 14 bases between the germline ends. The CDR3 loop is CAWSSLGLGTQYF. The DNA of the CDR3 is TGTGCCTGGAGTTCCTTAGGGCTTGGTACGCAGTATTTT. Together with reference TRBV30 and TRBJ2-3, the CDR3 gives the full variable domain: SQTIHQWPATLVQPVGSPLSLECTVEGTSNPNLYWYRQAAGRGLQLLFYSVGIGQISSEVPQNLSASRPQDRQFILSSKKLLLSDSGFYLCAWSSLGLGTQYFGPGTRLTVL.

The chain recombines TRBV5-1 with TRBJ2-7, with 9 bases fitting TRBD1. Germline lookup yields CDR1 SGHRS and CDR2 YFSETQ. CDR3 length: 13 amino acids. The V segment lost 4 bases and the J segment 5 bases; nucleotides outside the gene matches: 4. The CDR3 protein is CASSRDRVHEQYF. The CDR3 DNA is TGCGCCAGCAGCCGGGACAGGGTCCACGAGCAGTACTTC.

This clone showed up just a few times. This rearrangement joins TRBV10-3 to TRBJ2-5; D perhaps matches TRBD2 (5 bases). The CDR3 spans 13 residues. Germline CDR1 reads ENHRY; CDR2 reads SYGVKD. V was trimmed by 3 bases and J by 5 bases, leaving 10 bases between them. The CDR3 DNA sequence: TGTGCCATCAGTGACGGGGTCGGGGAGACCCAGTACTTC. The encoded protein is CAISDGVGETQYF.

This clone occurred a few times. The V call is TRBV18, the J call TRBJ2-7; 8 bases line up with TRBD1. CDR1 is KGHSH and CDR2 is LQKENI in the germline V gene. The CDR3 is 18 amino acids. After removal of 4 bases from V and 2 bases from J, the junction contained 16 bases not matched to a gene. CDR3 DNA sequence: TGTGCCAGCTCACTTTACCTAGGACAGGGTGACCTCACCTACGAGCAGTACTTC. It codes for CASSLYLGQGDLTYEQYF.

The chain couples TRBV6-5 to TRBJ1-3; D is unclear. Trimming took 0 bases from V and 0 from J, leaving 9 bases between them. CDR3 length: 16 amino acids. CDR1 MNHEY and CDR2 SVGAGI come from the germline V gene. The CDR3 is CASSYSGLSSGNTIYF. CDR3 bases: TGTGCCAGCAGTTACTCGGGTTTAAGCTCTGGAAACACCATATATTTT.

This clone was seen only a few times. V is TRBV28 and J is TRBJ2-1; tentatively, D is TRBD2 (6 bases). CDR3 size: 12 residues. In germline, CDR1 is MDHEN, CDR2 SYDVKM. Trimming cost V 3 bases and J 12 bases, with 12 bases left between them. The CDR3, as DNA: TGTGCCAGCAGTTTGGGAGGTGGAGTGCAGTTCTTC. It codes for CASSLGGGVQFF.

The chain couples TRBV5-4 to TRBJ1-6; 7 positions match TRBD1. The germline V gene has CDR1 SGHNT and CDR2 YYREEE (reference sequence). The V gene end was trimmed by 1 base and the J gene end by 6 bases; junction bases not matched to a gene: 7. The CDR3 has 16 residues. The CDR3 sequence is CASSLFAGQLNSPLHF. The CDR3 nucleotides are TGTGCCAGCAGCTTGTTCGCGGGACAGCTTAATTCACCCCTCCACTTT.

This clone was seen a few times. This sequence joins TRBV2 and TRBJ2-7; possible D gene TRBD2, 5 bases. The CDR3 is 14 residues long. Trimming took 7 bases from V and 0 from J, leaving 13 bases between them. The V gene's germline CDR1 is SNHLY and CDR2 FYNNEI. The chain's CDR3 is CASTVRTGSYEQYF. The CDR3 nucleotides are TGTGCCAGCACCGTAAGGACTGGCTCCTACGAGCAGTACTTC.

The gene calls are TRBV9 and TRBJ2-3, with a tentative D call TRBD1 (6 bases). Deletions cut 2 bases from V and 4 bases from J, with 14 bases between. The CDR3 has 15 residues. CDR1 and CDR2 (germline): SGDLS, YYNGEE. In nucleotides, the CDR3 is TGTGCCAGCAGCGTCCTAGGGGGATCGTCAGATACGCAGTATTTT. Protein product: CASSVLGGSSDTQYF.